The next 19 T cell receptor beta chains were all read from a single sample in a study of blood T cell repertoires in COVID-19. Some clones are missing from TCRdb's copy, which holds only in-frame ones; the method was immunoSEQ multiplex PCR. The sample has under 50,000 clones, roughly 84% seen once; the top ten hold around 36%. Source material: peripheral blood. All receptors come from a man aged 65 to 85 with active COVID-19.

The chain is built from TRBV24-1 and TRBJ1-4, with TRBD1 matching over 10 bases. The CDR3 length is 19 residues. The junction had 14 bases not matched to a gene; V was cut back by 2 bases and J by 6 bases. CDR1 KGHDR and CDR2 SFDVKD come from the germline V gene. The CDR3, as DNA: TGTGCCACCAGTGATTCCCCGGGACAGGGGAGGGAGGATTATGAAAAACTGTTTTTT. It encodes CATSDSPGQGREDYEKLFF.

The J gene is TRBJ1-2, the V gene TRBV27, with 7 bases identical to TRBD1. Per germline, CDR1 MNHEY and CDR2 SMNVEV (reference sequence). CDR3 size: 15 residues. Losses at the gene ends were 6 bases for V and 4 bases for J; bases not matched to a gene: 11. The CDR3 reads CASRKNPGTAYGYTF. CDR3 bases: TGTGCCAGCAGGAAAAACCCCGGGACAGCCTATGGCTACACCTTC.

The rearrangement uses TRBV4-3 and TRBJ2-7; D might be TRBD2 (6 bases). The germline V and J ends were trimmed by 0 bases and 3 bases, with 15 bases remaining between them. CDR3 length: 16 amino acids. Germline loops: CDR1 LGHNA, CDR2 YSLEER. The CDR3, as DNA: TGCGCCAGCAGCCAAGATCTCGGGACTTCAATCTACGAGCAGTACTTC. Its protein product is CASSQDLGTSIYEQYF.

This clone came up once. The chain carries TRBV4-3 and TRBJ1-3; tentatively, D is TRBD1 (5 bases). Germline CDR1 LGHNA, CDR2 YSLEER. The CDR3 totals 16 residues. V lost 0 bases to trimming and J lost 0 bases, with 9 bases between them. CDR3 in DNA: TGCGCCAGCAGCCAAGAGGGGGGTTACTCTGGAAACACCATATATTTT. Protein: CASSQEGGYSGNTIYF.

This chain uses TRBV29-1 with TRBJ1-4, with D possibly TRBD1 on 6 matching bases. The germline CDR1 and CDR2 sequences are SQVTM and ANQGSEA. This CDR3 is 14 amino acids long. Trimming stripped 7 bases from V and 8 bases from J, with 20 bases between. The CDR3 spells CSATTGSSEEKLFF. CDR3 nucleotide sequence: TGCAGCGCCACTACAGGGTCTTCCGAGGAAAAACTGTTTTTT. Full variable domain (outside the CDR3, taken from reference TRBV29-1 and TRBJ1-4): SAVISQKPSRDICQRGTSLTIQCQVDSQVTMMFWYRQQPGQSLTLIATANQGSEATYESGFVIDKFPISRPNLTFSTLTVSNMSPEDSSIYLCSATTGSSEEKLFFGSGTQLSVL.

This sequence joins TRBV7-2 and TRBJ2-3; a weak D match, TRBD1 (6 bases). Trimming left V 2 bases short and J 1 base short, with 13 bases between. There are 16 residues in the CDR3. Germline CDR1 SGHTA, CDR2 FQGNSA. CDR3 sequence (DNA): TGTGCCAGCAGCTTAAGTAGGGCAGGGGGCACAGATACGCAGTATTTT. This sequence encodes CASSLSRAGGTDTQYF.

In its sample, this clone was seen a few times. The V gene is TRBV28, the J gene TRBJ1-1, with D possibly matching TRBD1 (5 bases). Trimming pared 2 bases from V and 1 base from J, leaving 11 bases between. Germline V CDR1 and CDR2: MDHEN, SYDVKM. The CDR3 runs 15 residues. CDR3 sequence (DNA): TGTGCCAGCAGTTTAATGACAGTTACGAACACTGAAGCTTTCTTT. Translation: CASSLMTVTNTEAFF.

The gene calls are TRBV4-2 and TRBJ1-5, with D perhaps matching TRBD1 (5 bases). Germline CDR1 is LGHNA and CDR2 is YNFKEQ. This CDR3 spans 15 amino acids. The ends were cut back, 0 bases at V and 4 bases at J, with 10 bases in the middle. CDR3 sequence (DNA): TGTGCCAGCAGCCAAGATGTCCGGGGGAATCAGCCCCAGCATTTT. Translating gives CASSQDVRGNQPQHF.

The chain recombines TRBV18 with TRBJ1-5; 10 nucleotides line up with TRBD1. CDR1 is KGHSH, CDR2 LQKENI, per germline. This CDR3 has 14 residues. V dropped 3 bases and J dropped 6; count of bases not matched to a gene: 2. The CDR3 reads CASSPGQGSQPQHF. The CDR3 coding sequence is TGTGCCAGCTCACCGGGACAGGGGAGTCAGCCCCAGCATTTT.

V gene TRBV21-1 combines with J gene TRBJ2-3; TRBD1 is taken as the D call from the table, unchecked against the DNA. TRBV21-1 is listed as a pseudogene. The CDR3 is 15 residues long. The DNA of the CDR3 is TGTGCCAGCAGCATCAGGGGGCCCCGCACAGATACGCAGTATTTT. Its protein product is CASSIRGPRTDTQYF.

The chain joins TRBV10-3 to TRBJ2-7, with 10 bases aligning to TRBD1. The CDR3 is made up of 13 amino acids. The germline gives CDR1 ENHRY, CDR2 SYGVKD. V lost 10 bases to trimming and J lost 5 bases; unmatched junction nucleotides: 8. The CDR3 bases are TGTGCCACGACGACAGGGGGCGCCCACGAGCAGTACTTC. The encoded protein is CATTTGGAHEQYF.

The chain recombines TRBV7-2 with TRBJ1-3; D uncertain. Trimming removed 6 bases at V and 0 bases at J, with 15 bases between. CDR3 length equals 16 residues. From germline, CDR1 is SGHTA and CDR2 FQGNSA. The CDR3 region is CASRSGRVNSGNTIYF. The CDR3 DNA is TGTGCCAGCAGATCTGGTCGGGTTAACTCTGGAAACACCATATATTTT.

The V call is TRBV4-1, the J call TRBJ2-7, with 9 positions matching TRBD2. The CDR3 totals 14 residues. CDR1 and CDR2 (germline): MGHRA, YSYEKL. V trimming: 3 bases; J trimming: 6 bases; junction bases outside the gene matches: 6. The CDR3 reads CASSQREGRVEQYF. DNA of the CDR3: TGCGCCAGCAGCCAGCGGGAGGGCCGAGTCGAGCAGTACTTC.

V and J are TRBV9 and TRBJ2-5; 9 nucleotides agree with TRBD2. The germline V gene has CDR1 SGDLS and CDR2 YYNGEE. This CDR3 is built from 16 residues. The J segment lost 1 base and the V segment lost 4 bases, leaving 8 bases of the junction unmatched. CDR3 in amino acids: CASSPRVAGAQETQYF. CDR3 DNA sequence: TGTGCCAGCAGCCCCCGGGTAGCGGGGGCCCAAGAGACCCAGTACTTC. Full variable domain (outside the CDR3, taken from reference TRBV9 and TRBJ2-5): DSGVTQTPKHLITATGQRVTLRCSPRSGDLSVYWYQQSLDQGLQFLIQYYNGEERAKGNILERFSAQQFPDLHSELNLSSLELGDSALYFCASSPRVAGAQETQYFGPGTRLLVL.

CDR3 DNA sequence: TGTGCCAGCAGTGAATACAGGAGCTCCTATAATTCACCCCTCCACTTT. It specifies CASSEYRSSYNSPLHF. The chain uses TRBV2 and TRBJ1-6, with D possibly TRBD1 on 5 matching bases. CDR1 is SNHLY and CDR2 is FYNNEI in the germline V gene. The length of the CDR3 is 16 residues. Between the trimmed V and J ends, which lost 2 bases and 0 bases, there was a span of 8 bases.

The genes are TRBV6-1 and TRBJ2-7; 12 bases map to TRBD2. Germline CDR1 reads MNHNS; CDR2 reads SASEGT. This CDR3 is built from 16 residues. Trimming took 4 bases from V and 2 from J; bases not matched to a gene: 6. The CDR3 region has the DNA TGTGCCAGCAGTGCCCTCACTAGCGGGGGGACCTACGAGCAGTACTTC. It encodes CASSALTSGGTYEQYF.

The V and J genes are TRBV4-1 and TRBJ1-2; D not certain. Trimming took 4 bases from V and 8 from J, leaving 17 bases between them. Germline V lookup: CDR1 MGHRA, CDR2 YSYEKL. The CDR3 is 14 amino acids. This CDR3 reads CASSLLQRSGGYTF. CDR3 bases: TGCGCCAGCAGCCTCCTACAGCGTTCGGGGGGCTACACCTTC.

The gene calls are TRBV6-5 and TRBJ2-4, with unresolved D. The CDR3 loop spans 13 amino acids. Trimming removed 7 bases from V and 1 base from J, with 8 bases in between. Germline loops: CDR1 MNHEY, CDR2 SVGAGI. The CDR3 nucleotides read TGTGCCAGCAAGGAGACGGCCAAAAACATTCAGTACTTC. Protein product: CASKETAKNIQYF.

The chain couples TRBV5-1 to TRBJ2-2, with TRBD1 matching 9 bases. V was pared by 5 bases and J by 2 bases, with 4 bases of the junction left unmatched. The CDR3 contains 15 residues. Germline V gene sequence: CDR1 SGHRS, CDR2 YFSETQ. The CDR3 nucleotides read TGCGCCAGCAGGAGGGGACAGGGAAACACCGGGGAGCTGTTTTTT. Protein sequence: CASRRGQGNTGELFF.